This TCR beta chain was observed in a study of early T cells in non-severe SARS-CoV-2 infection (dated by TCRdb to the early 2020s). Turning to the overall study: Because TCR sequencing relied on bulk RNA taken from unsorted whole blood, pairing of alpha and beta chains was not possible.

Results and caveats for the whole study, not just this receptor: VDJdb matching was skewed toward anti-spike CD8 responses and likely underestimated virus-specific expansions, missing private and CD4 specificities.

Taken from the germline V gene (reference sequence), the CDR1 and CDR2 loops are LGHDT and YNNKEL. Trimming accounts for 4 bases at V and 4 bases at J, while the number of junction bases matched to no gene is 12. Taken from cysteine to phenylalanine, the CDR3 has 18 residues. Just CDR3 DNA is preserved here, 54 bases in frame from base 1. This clonotype was observed at least ten times. The antigen this receptor binds is unknown. The record has no base qualities; no much larger clone is one base away. A case-control design nested within a healthcare worker cohort in London, UK, was used, with weekly nasopharyngeal swab PCR tests and blood sampling performed. Healthcare workers were recruited between 23 and 31 March 2020, during the week of the UK lockdown, and were followed weekly for up to about 15 weeks. Library prep was done by 5' RACE. The sequencer was a NextSeq 500. The TCR library protocol attached unique molecular identifiers to individual cDNA molecules to correct for sequencing error and PCR bias. Both TCR alpha and beta chains were sequenced, and tight co-correlation was observed between alpha and beta sequence abundances in each sample. From the authors' description of their analysis: Decombinator V4 was used to annotate the V gene, J gene and CDR3 of the TCR sequences. Expanded TCRs were defined as changing significantly between any two time points under a Poisson model with p below 0.0001. Abundances of TCRs were expressed as counts per million after normalisation to the total number of TCRs sequenced in each sample. MAIT TCRs were defined by TRAV1-2 paired with TRAJ12, TRAJ20 or TRAJ33, and iNKT TCRs by TRAV10 paired with TRAJ18. VDJdb, accessed 1 November 2021, was searched for CMV, EBV and SARS-CoV-2 annotated TCRs, with TCRs annotated for multiple antigens excluded. TCRdb trimmed the raw reads at Q25, called clones with MiXCR and kept productive beta chains. Records with the same CDR3 protein are collapsed into one entry carrying the most frequent genes and DNA. The V and J calls follow TCRdb's processing rather than the paper's. The sample profile shows 37,000 or so distinct CDR3 sequences; 5% to 6.5% of them were found once. The ten top clones hold roughly 4.8% of the sample.

The chain uses TRBV3-1 and TRBJ2-6; TRBD2 agrees with 8 junctional bases. The clonotype originates from an adult who was a healthcare worker with PCR-confirmed SARS-CoV-2 infection or an uninfected control (not recorded which). The sequenced sample consisted of whole blood. In nucleotides, the sequence is TGTGCCAGCAGCCTTTTGGGGACTAGATTCGCAGGGGCCAACGTCCTGACTTTC. Its protein reads: CASSLLGTRFAGANVLTF.